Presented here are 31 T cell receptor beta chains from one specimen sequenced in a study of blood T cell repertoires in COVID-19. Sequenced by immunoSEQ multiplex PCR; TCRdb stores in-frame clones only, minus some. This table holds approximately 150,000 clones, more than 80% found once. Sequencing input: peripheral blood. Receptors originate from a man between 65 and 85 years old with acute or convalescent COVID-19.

As DNA, the CDR3 is TGTGCCAGTAGTACCGTATCAGGTAACACTGAAGCTTTCTTT. It yields the protein CASSTVSGNTEAFF. The rearrangement uses TRBV19 and TRBJ1-1; D call uncertain. The CDR3 length is 14 residues. The germline V gene has CDR1 LNHDA and CDR2 SQIVND (reference sequence). V was trimmed by 4 bases and J by 2 bases, leaving 11 bases between them.

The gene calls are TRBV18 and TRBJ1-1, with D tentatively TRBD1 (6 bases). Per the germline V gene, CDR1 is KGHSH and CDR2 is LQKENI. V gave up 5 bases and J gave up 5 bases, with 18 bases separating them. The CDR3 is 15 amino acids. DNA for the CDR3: TGTGCCAGCTCAGCTTCAACAGGGTTACGGACTGAAGCTTTCTTT. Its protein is CASSASTGLRTEAFF.

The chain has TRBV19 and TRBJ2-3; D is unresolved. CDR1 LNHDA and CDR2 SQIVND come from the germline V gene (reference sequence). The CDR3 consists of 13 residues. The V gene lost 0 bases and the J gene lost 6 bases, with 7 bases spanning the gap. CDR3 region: CASSIDRSDTQYF. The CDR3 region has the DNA TGTGCCAGTAGTATAGATCGGTCGGATACGCAGTATTTT.

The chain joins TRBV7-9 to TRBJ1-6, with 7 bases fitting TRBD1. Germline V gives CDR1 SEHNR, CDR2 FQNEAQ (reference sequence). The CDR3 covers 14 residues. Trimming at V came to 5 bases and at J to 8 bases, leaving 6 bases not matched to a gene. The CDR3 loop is CASSGDRSYSPLHF. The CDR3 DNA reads TGTGCCAGCAGCGGGGACAGATCCTATTCACCCCTCCACTTT.

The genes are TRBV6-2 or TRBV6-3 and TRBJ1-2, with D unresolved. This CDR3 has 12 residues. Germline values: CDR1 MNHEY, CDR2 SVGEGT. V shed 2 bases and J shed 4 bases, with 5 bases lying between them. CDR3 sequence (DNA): TGTGCCAGCAGTTACGGCAGCTATGGCTACACCTTC. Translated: CASSYGSYGYTF.

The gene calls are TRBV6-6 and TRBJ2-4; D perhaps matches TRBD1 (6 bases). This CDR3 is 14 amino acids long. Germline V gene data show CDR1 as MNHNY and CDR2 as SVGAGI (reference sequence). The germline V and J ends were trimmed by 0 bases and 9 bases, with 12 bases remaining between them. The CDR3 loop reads CASSYSRTEGIQYF. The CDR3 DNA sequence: TGTGCCAGCAGTTACTCGAGGACAGAAGGCATTCAGTACTTC.

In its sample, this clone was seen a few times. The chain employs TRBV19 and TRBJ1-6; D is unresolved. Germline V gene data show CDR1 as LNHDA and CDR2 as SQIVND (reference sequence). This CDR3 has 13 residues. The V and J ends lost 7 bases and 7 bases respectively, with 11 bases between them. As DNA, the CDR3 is TGTGCCAGTACCCCGAATGAGAATTCACCCCTCCACTTT. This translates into CASTPNENSPLHF.

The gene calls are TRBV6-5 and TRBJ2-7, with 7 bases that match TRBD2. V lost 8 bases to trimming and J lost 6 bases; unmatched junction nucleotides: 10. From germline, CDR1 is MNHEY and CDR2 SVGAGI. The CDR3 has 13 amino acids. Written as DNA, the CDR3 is TGTGCCAGCTCCGACACTCCGGGGGGCGAGCAGTACTTC. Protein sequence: CASSDTPGGEQYF.

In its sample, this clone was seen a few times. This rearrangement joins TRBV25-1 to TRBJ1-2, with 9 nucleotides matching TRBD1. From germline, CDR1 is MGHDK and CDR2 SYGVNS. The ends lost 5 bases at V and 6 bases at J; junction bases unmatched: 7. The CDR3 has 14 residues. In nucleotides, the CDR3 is TGTGCCAGCAGTACACAGGGGGCCCTGAATGGCTACACCTTC. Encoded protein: CASSTQGALNGYTF.

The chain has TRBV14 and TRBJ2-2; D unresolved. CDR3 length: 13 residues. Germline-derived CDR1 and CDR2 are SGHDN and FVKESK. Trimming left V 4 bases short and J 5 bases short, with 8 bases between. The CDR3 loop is CASSRGMTGELFF. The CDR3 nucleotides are TGTGCCAGCAGCCGAGGCATGACCGGGGAGCTGTTTTTT.

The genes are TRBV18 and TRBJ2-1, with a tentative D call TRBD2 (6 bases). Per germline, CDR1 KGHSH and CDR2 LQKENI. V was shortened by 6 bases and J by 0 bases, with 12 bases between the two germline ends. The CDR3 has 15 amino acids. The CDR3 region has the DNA TGTGCCAGCTCGGAGCGGGTCAGCTCCTACAATGAGCAGTTCTTC. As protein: CASSERVSSYNEQFF.

In nucleotides, the CDR3 is TGTGCCAGTAGTGCCGGACAGAACACTGAAGCTTTCTTT. This sequence encodes CASSAGQNTEAFF. V usage is TRBV19 and J usage is TRBJ1-1; TRBD1 might be the D (5 bases). This CDR3 comprises 13 residues. Per the germline V gene, CDR1 is LNHDA and CDR2 is SQIVND (reference sequence). Trimming cost V 5 bases and J 1 base, with 8 bases left between them.

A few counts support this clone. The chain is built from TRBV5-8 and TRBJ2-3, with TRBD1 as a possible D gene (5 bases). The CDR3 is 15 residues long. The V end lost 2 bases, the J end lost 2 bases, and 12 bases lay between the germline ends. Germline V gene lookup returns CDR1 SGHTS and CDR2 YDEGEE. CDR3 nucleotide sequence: TGTGCCAGCAGCTTTCAGGGCTCGTACACAGATACGCAGTATTTT. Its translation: CASSFQGSYTDTQYF.

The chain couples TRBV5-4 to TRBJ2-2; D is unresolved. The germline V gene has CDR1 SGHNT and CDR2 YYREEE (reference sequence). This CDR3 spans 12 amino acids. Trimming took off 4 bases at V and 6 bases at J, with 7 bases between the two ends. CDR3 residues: CASSPLAGELFF. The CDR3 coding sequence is TGTGCCAGCAGCCCCCTAGCCGGGGAGCTGTTTTTT.

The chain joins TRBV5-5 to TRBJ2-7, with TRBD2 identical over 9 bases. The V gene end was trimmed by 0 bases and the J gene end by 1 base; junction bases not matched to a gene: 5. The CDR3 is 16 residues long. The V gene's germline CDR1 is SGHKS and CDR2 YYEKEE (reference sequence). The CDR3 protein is CASSLDWRGGSYEQYF. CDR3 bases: TGTGCCAGCAGCTTGGACTGGCGGGGGGGGTCCTACGAGCAGTACTTC.

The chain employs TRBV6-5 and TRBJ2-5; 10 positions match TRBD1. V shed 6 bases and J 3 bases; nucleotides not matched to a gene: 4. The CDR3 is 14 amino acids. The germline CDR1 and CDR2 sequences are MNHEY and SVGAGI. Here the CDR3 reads CASRSTGGEETQYF. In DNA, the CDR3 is TGTGCCAGCAGGTCGACAGGGGGCGAAGAGACCCAGTACTTC.

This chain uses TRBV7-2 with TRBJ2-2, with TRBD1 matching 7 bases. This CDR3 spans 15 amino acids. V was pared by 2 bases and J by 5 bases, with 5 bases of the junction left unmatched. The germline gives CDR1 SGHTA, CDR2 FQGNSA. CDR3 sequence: CASSLWTGATGELFF. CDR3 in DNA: TGTGCCAGCAGCTTATGGACAGGAGCAACCGGGGAGCTGTTTTTT.

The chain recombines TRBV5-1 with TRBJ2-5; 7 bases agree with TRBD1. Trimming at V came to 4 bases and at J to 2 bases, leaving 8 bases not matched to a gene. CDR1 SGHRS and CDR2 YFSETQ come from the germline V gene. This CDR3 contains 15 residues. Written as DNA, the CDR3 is TGCGCCAGCAGCACCTCCGACAGGGTACAAGAGACCCAGTACTTC. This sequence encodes CASSTSDRVQETQYF.

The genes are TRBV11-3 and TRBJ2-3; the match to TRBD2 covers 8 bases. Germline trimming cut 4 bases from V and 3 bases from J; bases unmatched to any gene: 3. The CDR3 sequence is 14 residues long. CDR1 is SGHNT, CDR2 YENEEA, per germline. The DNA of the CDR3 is TGTGCCAGCAGCTCGGGACTAGGGACAGATACGCAGTATTTT. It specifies CASSSGLGTDTQYF.

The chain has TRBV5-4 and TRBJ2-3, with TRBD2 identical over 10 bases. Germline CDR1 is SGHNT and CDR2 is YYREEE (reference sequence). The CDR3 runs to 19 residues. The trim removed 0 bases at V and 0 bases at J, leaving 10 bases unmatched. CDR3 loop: CASSLGASGGLLSTDTQYF. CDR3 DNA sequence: TGTGCCAGCAGCTTGGGGGCTAGCGGGGGACTCCTTAGCACAGATACGCAGTATTTT.

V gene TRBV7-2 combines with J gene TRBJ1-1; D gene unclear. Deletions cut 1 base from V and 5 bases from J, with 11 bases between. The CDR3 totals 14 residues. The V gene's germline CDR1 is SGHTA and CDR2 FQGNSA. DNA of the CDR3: TGTGCCAGCAGCTTAGAGGCCCTGCGGACTGAAGCTTTCTTT. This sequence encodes CASSLEALRTEAFF.

The CDR3 DNA reads as TGTGCCAGCAGATCGGCCCCCACAGGGGCCTACGAGCAGTACTTC. It is translated as CASRSAPTGAYEQYF. This chain joins TRBV5-5 and TRBJ2-7; 7 bases agree with TRBD1. CDR3 length: 15 amino acids. With V trimmed by 5 bases and J by 2 bases, 10 bases remained unmatched. Germline loops: CDR1 SGHKS, CDR2 YYEKEE (reference sequence).

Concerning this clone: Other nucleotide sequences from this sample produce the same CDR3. The DNA for the CDR3 is TGTGCCAGCAGCCGAGTGGGTGCGGGGGGGCTTTTTAATGAGCAGTTCTTC. The encoded protein is CASSRVGAGGLFNEQFF. This rearrangement joins TRBV5-5 to TRBJ2-1; 9 bases agree with TRBD2. V lost 4 bases and J lost 7; bases outside the gene matches: 15. Germline assignment: CDR1 SGHKS and CDR2 YYEKEE (reference sequence). This CDR3 has 17 amino acids.

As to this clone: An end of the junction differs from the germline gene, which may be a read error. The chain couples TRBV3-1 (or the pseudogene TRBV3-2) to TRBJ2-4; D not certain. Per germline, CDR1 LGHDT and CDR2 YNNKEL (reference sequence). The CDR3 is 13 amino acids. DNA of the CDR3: TGTGCCAGCAGCGAAGATTCCAGAAACATTCAGTACTTC. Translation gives CASSEDSRNIQYF.

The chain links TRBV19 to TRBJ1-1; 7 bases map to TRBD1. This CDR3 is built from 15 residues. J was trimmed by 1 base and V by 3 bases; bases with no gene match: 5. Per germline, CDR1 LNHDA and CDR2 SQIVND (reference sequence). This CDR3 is CASSITGQPNTEAFF. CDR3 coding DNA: TGTGCCAGTAGTATCACGGGACAGCCGAACACTGAAGCTTTCTTT.

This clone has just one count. The CDR3, as DNA: TGTGCCAGCAGTGAAGAACTAGCGGGGCCAGATACGCAGTATTTT. Amino acid sequence: CASSEELAGPDTQYF. The chain carries TRBV2 and TRBJ2-3; 10 nucleotides match TRBD2. The germline CDR1 and CDR2 sequences are SNHLY and FYNNEI. The J segment lost 4 bases and the V segment lost 1 base, leaving 2 bases of the junction unmatched. The CDR3 length is 15 residues.

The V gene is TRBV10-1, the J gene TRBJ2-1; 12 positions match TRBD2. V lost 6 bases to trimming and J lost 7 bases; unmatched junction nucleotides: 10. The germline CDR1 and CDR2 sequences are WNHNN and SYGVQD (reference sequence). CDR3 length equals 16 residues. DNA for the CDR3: TGCGCCAGCAGCCACGAGCTAGCGGGAGGGCTTAATGAGCAGTTCTTC. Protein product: CASSHELAGGLNEQFF.

The CDR3 DNA reads TGTGCCAGCAGCTTGGATGGGCTAGCGGGAGGCCCTTCCTACAATGAGCAGTTCTTC. Translated, it gives CASSLDGLAGGPSYNEQFF. The genes are TRBV5-6 and TRBJ2-1, with 11 positions matching TRBD2. This CDR3 spans 19 amino acids. Unmatched junction bases numbered 9, after V lost 0 bases and J lost 1 base. Looked up from germline, CDR1 is SGHDT and CDR2 is YYEEEE.

As DNA, the CDR3 is TGTGCCAGCAGGCATACCGGGACAGGATACACCGGGGAGCTGTTTTTT. Amino acids: CASRHTGTGYTGELFF. The chain uses TRBV7-3 and TRBJ2-2, with 8 bases identical to TRBD1. Unmatched junction bases numbered 9, after V lost 6 bases and J lost 3 bases. The CDR3 runs 16 residues. CDR1 is SGHTA, CDR2 FQGTGA, per germline.

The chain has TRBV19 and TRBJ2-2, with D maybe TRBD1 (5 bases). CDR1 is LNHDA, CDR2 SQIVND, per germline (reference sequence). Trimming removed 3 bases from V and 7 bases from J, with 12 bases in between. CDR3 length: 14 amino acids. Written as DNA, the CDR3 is TGTGCCAGTAGTATCTCCAGGGCCAGCGGGGAGCTGTTTTTT. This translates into CASSISRASGELFF.

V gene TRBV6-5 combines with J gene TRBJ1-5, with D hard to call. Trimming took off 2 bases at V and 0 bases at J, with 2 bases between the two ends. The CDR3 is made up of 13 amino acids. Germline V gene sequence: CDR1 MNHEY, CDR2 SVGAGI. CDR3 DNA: TGTGCCAGCAGTTACCATAGCAATCAGCCCCAGCATTTT. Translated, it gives CASSYHSNQPQHF.